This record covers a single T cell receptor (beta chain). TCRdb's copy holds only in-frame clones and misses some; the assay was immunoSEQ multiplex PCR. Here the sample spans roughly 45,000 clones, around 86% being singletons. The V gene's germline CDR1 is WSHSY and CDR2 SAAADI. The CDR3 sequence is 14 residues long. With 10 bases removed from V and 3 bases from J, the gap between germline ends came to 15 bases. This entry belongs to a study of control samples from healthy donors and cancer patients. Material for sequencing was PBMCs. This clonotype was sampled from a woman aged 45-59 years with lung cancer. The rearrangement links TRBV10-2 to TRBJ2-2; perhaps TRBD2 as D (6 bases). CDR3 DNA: TGCGCCATACTTAGCGGTTTGGACACCGGGGAGCTGTTTTTT. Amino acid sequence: CAILSGLDTGELFF.